The source of this T cell receptor (beta chain) is a study of T cells in Graves' hyperthyroidism and ophthalmopathy (dated by TCRdb to the late 2010s). Looking at the study overall: Peripheral blood samples were taken at the time of initial diagnosis, prior to any treatment. To identify distinguishing TCR V-J signatures, a discovery cohort of 100 patients was used, comprising 43 with Graves' ophthalmopathy and approximately 58 with stable Graves' hyperthyroidism. Prospective prediction of ophthalmopathy was tested in an independent validation cohort consisting of about 20 hyperthyroidism patients and around 16 patients who later progressed to ophthalmopathy. The 100 discovery patients were randomly split 7:3 into training and test sets. In addition, the study compared T-cell repertoires in thyroid tissue and in blood from about six Graves' hyperthyroidism patients. Once sampling was done, hyperthyroidism patients were given methimazole at a starting dose of 30 mg daily, whereas ophthalmopathy patients were given high-dose intravenous methylprednisolone. The paper reports TCR Vbeta CDR3 sequencing of over 130 peripheral blood samples: approximately 41 ophthalmopathy, fewer than 80 hyperthyroidism and around 17 progressor patients.

Overall study results and their limits: Most expanded thyroid clonotypes (frequency above 0.001) were also detected in blood, a finding suggesting that blood repertoires may reflect thyroid immune responses. No statistical method was used to fix the sample size in advance, and group allocation was not hidden from the investigators. During validation, the model predicted progression to ophthalmopathy a median of around 7 months ahead of onset, with more than 60% sensitivity and around 73% specificity. Ophthalmopathy was separated from stable hyperthyroidism by a 13 V-J signature model, with approximately 89% sensitivity and roughly 81% specificity obtained in cross-validation and 80%/75% obtained in testing.

The germline V gene (reference sequence) specifies LNHDA as CDR1 and SQIVND as CDR2. Relative to germline, V is 6 bases shorter and J is 3 bases shorter, with 16 bases between their ends. The CDR3, from cysteine to phenylalanine, totals 15 residues. Of the read, only the CDR3 DNA is kept; its 45 bases are in frame from base 1. This clonotype was seen a few times. It lacks a known antigen. No base quality values were provided; no much bigger clone lies one nucleotide off. Ophthalmopathy patients had moderately to severely active disease, Clinical Activity Score of at least 3, NOSPECS grade of at least 4, and duration under 3 months. Patients with uncontrolled infections, other autoimmune diseases, pregnancy or lactation were excluded. Diagnoses relied on clinical symptoms, serum thyroxine and TRAb, thyroid ultrasound and orbital computed tomography. Ficoll-Paque density gradient centrifugation was used to isolate PBMCs from 8.5 to 10 ml of fresh peripheral blood. Trizol reagent was used to extract total RNA, and RNA quality was then checked on an Agilent 2100 Bioanalyzer.

The TCR beta CDR3 regions were amplified from the RNA transcripts. For the first round of RT-PCR on the TCR CDR3, the HTBI primer set was used together with the Qiagen OneStep RT-PCR kit. A second multiplex PCR round built the libraries, followed by size selection and purification. The libraries were sequenced on an Illumina HiSeq2000 using paired-end 100 bp reads. Per the original workflow: SOAPnuke was used to process the raw data, with reads discarded if the reads contained adapters or uncalled bases, had a mean Phred below 15, or lacked an exact constant-primer or identifier match. High-quality paired reads were merged with COPE v1.2.5, and unique nucleotide sequences were defined as clonotypes. Clonotypes were aligned to IMGT TRBV, TRBD and TRBJ reference segments using MiTCR v1.1. The analysis was restricted to V-J combinations with a frequency above 0.0001, which together covered 99.2% of the repertoires. A TCS score was defined as the ratio of F50 (clonal expansion) to E x V (chaos), with BLOSUM62-based TCRdist applied between CDR3 peptides within each V-J. Welch's t-statistics and random forest reduced approximately 520 V-J features to roughly 13, which were used in a naive Bayes classifier (R e1071). TCRdb took the public reads, trimmed them with fastp at Q25, ran MiXCR for clone calling and kept in-frame beta chains. Merged by CDR3 protein, the rows form single entries marked with the most common genes and DNA. These V and J calls rely on TCRdb rather than the paper's analysis. A total of around 270,000 distinct CDR3 sequences appear in this sample, 15% to 20% of them only once. The top ten clonotypes cover 35% to 45% of the sample.

The rearranged chain carries TRBV19 and TRBJ2-3; the D gene is perhaps TRBD1 or TRBD2, each of them matching over 5 bases. The TCR originated in a man between 45 and 60 years old with Graves' ophthalmopathy. Material: blood. CDR3 region: CASRPRQGRTDTQYF. Here is the DNA: TGTGCCAGTAGGCCGAGGCAGGGACGAACAGATACGCAGTATTTT.